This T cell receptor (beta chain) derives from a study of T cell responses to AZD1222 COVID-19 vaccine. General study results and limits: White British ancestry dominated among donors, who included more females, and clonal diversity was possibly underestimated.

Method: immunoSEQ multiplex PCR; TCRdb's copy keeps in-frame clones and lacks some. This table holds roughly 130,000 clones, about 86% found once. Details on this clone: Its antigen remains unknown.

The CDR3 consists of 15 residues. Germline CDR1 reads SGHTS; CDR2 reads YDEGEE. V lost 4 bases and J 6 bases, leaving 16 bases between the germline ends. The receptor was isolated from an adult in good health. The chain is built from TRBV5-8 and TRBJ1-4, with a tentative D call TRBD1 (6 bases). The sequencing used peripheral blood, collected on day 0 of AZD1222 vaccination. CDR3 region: CASSTWGAKDEKLFF. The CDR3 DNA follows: TGTGCCAGCAGCACCTGGGGGGCGAAGGATGAAAAACTGTTTTTT.